This T cell receptor (beta chain) was sequenced for a study of T cells in Graves' hyperthyroidism and ophthalmopathy (dated by TCRdb to the late 2010s). About the full investigation: Peripheral blood was collected at initial diagnosis, before any treatment. To identify distinguishing TCR V-J signatures, a discovery cohort of around 100 patients was used, comprising some 43 with Graves' ophthalmopathy and some 57 with stable Graves' hyperthyroidism. Prospective prediction of ophthalmopathy was tested in an independent validation cohort consisting of roughly 19 hyperthyroidism patients and approximately 16 patients who later progressed to ophthalmopathy. The 100 or so discovery patients were randomly divided into training and test sets at a 7:3 ratio. In addition, the study compared T-cell repertoires in thyroid tissue and in blood from six Graves' hyperthyroidism patients. After blood sampling, hyperthyroidism patients were treated with methimazole at a starting dose of 30 mg daily, and ophthalmopathy patients were treated with high-dose intravenous methylprednisolone. The paper reports TCR Vbeta CDR3 sequencing of fewer than 150 peripheral blood samples: under 45 ophthalmopathy, approximately 74 hyperthyroidism and around 17 progressor patients.

Broad study findings and their caveats: Sample size was not statistically predetermined, and blinding of investigators to group allocation was not performed. Most expanded thyroid clonotypes (frequency above 0.001) were also detected in blood, suggesting blood repertoires may reflect thyroid immune responses. In validation, the model predicted progression to ophthalmopathy a median of around 6.5 months before onset, with over 60% sensitivity and almost 75% specificity. Ophthalmopathy was separated from stable hyperthyroidism by a 13 V-J signature model, with 85% to 90% sensitivity and about 81% specificity obtained in cross-validation and 80%/75% obtained in testing.

Relative to germline, V is 6 bases shorter and J is 5 bases shorter, with 13 bases between their ends. Spanning cysteine to phenylalanine, the CDR3 consists of 13 amino acids. Of all the DNA, just the CDR3 is kept, 39 bases in frame from base 1. CDR1 and CDR2, per the germline V gene, are MDHEN and SYDVKM. The TCR beta CDR3 regions were amplified from the RNA transcripts. The TCR CDR3 was subjected to a first round of RT-PCR using the HTBI primer set and the Qiagen OneStep RT-PCR kit. Libraries were constructed in a second round of multiplex PCR, after which size selection and purification were performed. Libraries were sequenced paired-end with 100 bp reads on an Illumina HiSeq2000. As for how the authors treated the data: SOAPnuke was used to process the raw data, throwing out any read that contained adapters or uncalled bases, had a mean Phred below 15, or lacked an exact constant-primer or identifier match. High-quality paired reads were merged with COPE v1.2.5, and unique nucleotide sequences were defined as clonotypes. MiTCR v1.1 was used to align the clonotypes against IMGT TRBV, TRBD and TRBJ reference segments. The analysis included only V-J combinations with a frequency above 0.0001, which together covered approximately 99% of the repertoires. The TCS score was defined as the ratio of F50 (clonal expansion) to E x V (chaos), calculated using BLOSUM62-based TCRdist between CDR3 peptides within each V-J. Welch's t-statistics and random forest reduced 500 to 550 V-J features to roughly 13, which were used in a naive Bayes classifier (R e1071). The public reads were run again by TCRdb, first through fastp at Q25 and then through MiXCR, and only productive beta chains were kept. Identical CDR3 protein sequences are pooled into one entry, listed with their most common genes and DNA. Here the V and J calls rest on TCRdb's processing, not on the authors' analysis. The sample table holds more than 300,000 distinct CDR3 sequences, of which approximately 15% were seen once. The ten largest account for around 19% of the sample.

Ophthalmopathy patients had moderately to severely active disease, with a Clinical Activity Score of 3 or more, a NOSPECS grade of 4 or more, and a disease duration of less than 3 months. Patients with uncontrolled infections, other autoimmune diseases, pregnancy or lactation were excluded. Diagnoses relied on clinical symptoms, serum thyroxine and TRAb, thyroid ultrasound and orbital computed tomography. Ficoll-Paque density gradient centrifugation was used to isolate PBMCs from about 10 ml of fresh peripheral blood. Trizol reagent was used to extract total RNA, and RNA quality was then checked on an Agilent 2100 Bioanalyzer. This clonotype was seen repeatedly, ten times or more. This receptor's antigen is unknown. Qualities for individual bases were not recorded, and no much larger clone is one base off.

The source material was blood. This chain is built from TRBV28 and TRBJ1-2, with no confidently assigned D gene. The TCR comes from a woman aged 30 to 39 with Graves' ophthalmopathy. The CDR3 amino acid sequence is: CASSSTSSYGYTF. The nucleotides read TGTGCCAGCAGCTCTACCAGTTCTTATGGCTACACCTTC.